A selection of T cell receptor beta chains follows, all from one sample in a study of beta chain features in type 1 diabetes. Some clones are missing from TCRdb's copy, which holds only in-frame ones; the method was immunoSEQ multiplex PCR. This table has about 160,000 clones, around 7.8% appearing once. The sequencing input was central memory CD4+ T cells from blood. These receptors were taken from a woman between 35 and 50 years old with type 1 diabetes. Both conserved end residues are part of each CDR3. The order of the fields is clone size, V gene, D gene, J gene, CDR3 protein, CDR3 DNA. A D gene is named only where the DNA matches it firmly. Some rows mark clone size as missing; the rest say once, few, many or name a class of expanded clone.

clone_size: NA; v_call: TRBV19; d_call: NA; j_call: TRBJ1-5; cdr3_aa: CASTRGSSNQPQHF; cdr3_nt: TGTGCCAGTACCAGGGGTTCGAGCAATCAGCCCCAGCATTTT
clone_size: NA; v_call: TRBV6-6; d_call: NA; j_call: TRBJ1-5; cdr3_aa: CASSAENNQPQHF; cdr3_nt: TGTGCCAGCAGTGCTGAGAACAATCAGCCCCAGCATTTT
clone_size: NA; v_call: TRBV2; d_call: NA; j_call: TRBJ1-2; cdr3_aa: CASSEAMGGGEAF; cdr3_nt: TGTGCCAGCAGTGAAGCGATGGGTGGGGGGGAGGCCTTC
clone_size: few; v_call: TRBV28; d_call: TRBD1; j_call: TRBJ1-4; cdr3_aa: CASSPGTGGGKLFF; cdr3_nt: TGTGCCAGCAGCCCCGGGACAGGGGGCGGAAAACTGTTTTTT
clone_size: few; v_call: TRBV5-8; d_call: NA; j_call: TRBJ1-5; cdr3_aa: CASSLEGVRQPQHF; cdr3_nt: TGTGCCAGCAGCTTGGAGGGGGTAAGGCAGCCCCAGCATTTT
clone_size: few; v_call: TRBV6-1; d_call: TRBD1; j_call: TRBJ1-1; cdr3_aa: CASNPGGTEAFF; cdr3_nt: TGTGCCAGCAACCCAGGGGGCACTGAAGCTTTCTTT
clone_size: NA; v_call: TRBV19; d_call: NA; j_call: TRBJ1-1; cdr3_aa: CASSFQGNTEAFF; cdr3_nt: TGTGCCAGTAGTTTCCAGGGAAACACTGAAGCTTTCTTT
clone_size: few; v_call: TRBV7-2; d_call: TRBD1; j_call: TRBJ2-3; cdr3_aa: CASRTGVDTQYF; cdr3_nt: TGTGCCAGCAGAACAGGGGTGGATACGCAGTATTTT
clone_size: NA; v_call: TRBV6-5; d_call: TRBD1; j_call: TRBJ1-1; cdr3_aa: CASGGQMNTEAFF; cdr3_nt: TGTGCCAGCGGGGGACAGATGAACACTGAAGCTTTCTTT
clone_size: NA; v_call: TRBV5-1; d_call: TRBD2; j_call: TRBJ2-1; cdr3_aa: CASSSGSGRGHEQFF; cdr3_nt: TGCGCCAGCAGCTCCGGTAGCGGGAGAGGCCATGAGCAGTTCTTC
clone_size: few; v_call: TRBV11-3; d_call: NA; j_call: TRBJ2-1; cdr3_aa: CASSLSPGLYNEQFF; cdr3_nt: TGTGCCAGCAGCCTTAGCCCGGGACTTTACAATGAGCAGTTCTTC
clone_size: few; v_call: TRBV30; d_call: NA; j_call: TRBJ2-3; cdr3_aa: CAWALPGTDTQYF; cdr3_nt: TGTGCCTGGGCCCTCCCGGGCACAGATACGCAGTATTTT
clone_size: NA; v_call: TRBV7-2; d_call: NA; j_call: TRBJ1-4; cdr3_aa: CASSLEPREKLFF; cdr3_nt: TGTGCCAGCAGCTTAGAACCGCGGGAAAAACTGTTTTTT
clone_size: NA; v_call: TRBV20-1; d_call: NA; j_call: TRBJ2-5; cdr3_aa: CSANRVETQYF; cdr3_nt: TGCAGTGCTAACAGGGTGGAGACCCAGTACTTC
clone_size: NA; v_call: TRBV2; d_call: NA; j_call: TRBJ2-5; cdr3_aa: CASSEGGGGYQETQYF; cdr3_nt: TGTGCCAGCAGTGAAGGGGGCGGGGGCTACCAAGAGACCCAGTACTTC
clone_size: NA; v_call: TRBV5-4; d_call: TRBD2; j_call: TRBJ2-2; cdr3_aa: CASSQDRRGAGELFF; cdr3_nt: TGTGCCAGCAGCCAAGATCGGCGGGGGGCCGGGGAGCTGTTTTTT
clone_size: NA; v_call: TRBV28; d_call: TRBD1; j_call: TRBJ2-7; cdr3_aa: CASKILGTGGYEQYF; cdr3_nt: TGTGCCAGCAAAATTTTGGGGACAGGGGGCTACGAGCAGTACTTC